Listed here are 20 T cell receptor beta chains from one sample, sequenced in a study of cytomegalovirus exposure and HLA in healthy donors. The PCR was carried out with 60 Vbeta primers and 13 Jbeta primers. TCRdb keeps only in-frame clones here, not all; method: immunoSEQ multiplex PCR. The repertoire includes about 150,000 clones, 76% of them detected once, and roughly 1.6% sits in the top ten. Sequencing used PBMCs. These receptors all come from a woman aged 40 to 50 in good health and CMV-seronegative.

The chain has TRBV5-6 and TRBJ1-5; 7 nucleotides align to TRBD1. V lost 3 bases to trimming and J lost 4 bases; unmatched junction nucleotides: 10. The CDR3 is 16 residues long. Germline assignment: CDR1 SGHDT and CDR2 YYEEEE. The CDR3 here is CASSSLSDRRNQPQHF. In nucleotides, the CDR3 is TGTGCCAGCAGCTCTCTTTCGGACAGGAGGAATCAGCCCCAGCATTTT.

This rearrangement joins TRBV4-1 to TRBJ1-2, with TRBD1 identical over 7 bases. Germline CDR1 MGHRA, CDR2 YSYEKL. The J segment lost 4 bases and the V segment lost 4 bases, leaving 12 bases of the junction unmatched. This CDR3 is built from 16 residues. CDR3 residues: CASSPRGTAYFYGYTF. For the CDR3, the DNA is TGCGCCAGCAGCCCGCGTGGGACAGCTTACTTCTATGGCTACACCTTC.

This chain uses TRBV7-9 with TRBJ1-1; D perhaps matches TRBD1 (5 bases). The CDR3 is 12 amino acids. Germline CDR1 SEHNR, CDR2 FQNEAQ (reference sequence). Trimming removed 6 bases from V and 6 bases from J, with 11 bases in between. The CDR3 DNA reads as TGTGCCAGCAGTCCCGGGGGGTCTGAAGCTTTCTTT. Protein sequence: CASSPGGSEAFF.

This clone was seen just once. The sample contains more than one DNA sequence encoding this CDR3. The chain combines TRBV28 with TRBJ1-6; no reliable D call. This CDR3 has 17 residues. V lost 6 bases and J lost 2, with 17 bases in between. In germline, CDR1 is MDHEN, CDR2 SYDVKM. CDR3 nucleotide sequence: TGTGCCAGCAGGGTTCGTAACCTAGGCCCCTATAATTCACCCCTCCACTTT. Its translation is CASRVRNLGPYNSPLHF. The full variable domain, in which reference TRBV28 and TRBJ1-6 provide the parts outside the CDR3, is DVKVTQSSRYLVKRTGEKVFLECVQDMDHENMFWYRQDPGLGLRLIYFSYDVKMKEKGDIPEGYSVSREKKERFSLILESASTNQTSMYLCASRVRNLGPYNSPLHFGNGTRLTVT.

This clone was counted between two and nine times. The V and J genes are TRBV5-1 and TRBJ2-5; 9 nucleotides align to TRBD1. This CDR3 comprises 15 residues. The V segment lost 4 bases and the J segment 2 bases; nucleotides outside the gene matches: 6. CDR1 is SGHRS and CDR2 is YFSETQ in the germline V gene. The CDR3 protein is CASSTPTGGQETQYF. Here the CDR3 DNA reads TGCGCCAGCAGCACCCCGACAGGGGGGCAAGAGACCCAGTACTTC. The entire variable domain, with the rest obtained from reference TRBV5-1 and TRBJ2-5, is as follows: KAGVTQTPRYLIKTRGQQVTLSCSPISGHRSVSWYQQTPGQGLQFLFEYFSETQRNKGNFPGRFSGRQFSNSRSEMNVSTLELGDSALYLCASSTPTGGQETQYFGPGTRLLVL.

The gene calls are TRBV30 and TRBJ2-5, with a weak D call TRBD1 (6 bases). The germline V gene has CDR1 GTSNPN and CDR2 SVGIG (reference sequence). V was trimmed by 4 bases and J by 5 bases, leaving 14 bases between them. The CDR3 is 13 amino acids. CDR3 DNA: TGTGCCTGGACTACAGGGATTTTGGAGACCCAGTACTTC. Translated: CAWTTGILETQYF.

The chain uses TRBV6-5 and TRBJ2-7, with D perhaps matching TRBD2 (6 bases). The CDR3 is 14 residues long. Trimming removed 4 bases from V and 5 bases from J, with 15 bases in between. Germline V gene data show CDR1 as MNHEY and CDR2 as SVGAGI. The CDR3 loop is CASSLFGLNHEQYF. The CDR3 bases are TGTGCCAGCAGTTTGTTCGGACTAAACCACGAGCAGTACTTC.

This chain links TRBV28 with TRBJ2-1, with TRBD2 as a possible D gene (6 bases). The germline V gene encodes CDR1 MDHEN and CDR2 SYDVKM. Trimming pared 8 bases from V and 7 bases from J, leaving 15 bases between. CDR3 length: 13 residues. The CDR3 region is CASCLGTLNEQFF. In nucleotides, the CDR3 is TGTGCCAGCTGCCTCGGGACTCTAAATGAGCAGTTCTTC.

The rearrangement uses TRBV11-2 and TRBJ1-2, with a tentative D call TRBD1 (6 bases). Trimming pared 4 bases from V and 4 bases from J, leaving 19 bases between. This CDR3 has 16 residues. CDR1 and CDR2 from the germline V gene are SGHAT and FQNNGV. The CDR3 DNA reads as TGTGCCAGCAGCTCGCCGAGGGACACGGGGTCCTATGGCTACACCTTC. Translating it yields CASSSPRDTGSYGYTF.

This clone was seen more than once but under ten times. This chain joins TRBV7-9 and TRBJ1-4; D might be TRBD1 (5 bases). Germline CDR1 reads SEHNR; CDR2 reads FQNEAQ (reference sequence). V dropped 1 base and J dropped 8 bases, with 11 bases sitting between them. This CDR3 has 14 residues. This CDR3 is CASSLVVEGEKLFF. CDR3 nucleotides: TGTGCCAGCAGCTTAGTGGTGGAGGGGGAAAAACTGTTTTTT.

This clone was counted once. The chain uses TRBV15 and TRBJ1-3, with a tentative D call TRBD1 (6 bases). CDR1 and CDR2 from the germline V gene are LNHNV and YYDKDF (reference sequence). The V and J ends lost 1 base and 0 bases respectively, with 13 bases between them. This CDR3 is 17 amino acids long. The CDR3 loop reads CATSRVRQVGSGNTIYF. The CDR3 DNA sequence: TGTGCCACCAGCAGAGTTCGACAGGTCGGCTCTGGAAACACCATATATTTT.

V is TRBV6-5 and J is TRBJ2-7, with 7 nucleotides matching TRBD2. Germline CDR1 MNHEY, CDR2 SVGAGI. This CDR3 region has 15 residues. The J segment lost 0 bases and the V segment lost 1 base, leaving 3 bases of the junction unmatched. CDR3 loop: CASSYWRGSSYEQYF. Here the CDR3 DNA reads TGTGCCAGCAGTTACTGGCGGGGGAGCTCCTACGAGCAGTACTTC.

The chain combines TRBV18 with TRBJ1-3; 8 nucleotides match TRBD1. CDR1 KGHSH and CDR2 LQKENI come from the germline V gene. Trimming took 4 bases from V and 0 from J; bases not matched to a gene: 5. The CDR3 sequence is 16 residues long. The CDR3 DNA follows: TGTGCCAGCTCACAGACAGGGGCCAACTCTGGAAACACCATATATTTT. Translating gives CASSQTGANSGNTIYF.

This chain joins TRBV6-5 and TRBJ2-2; tentatively, D is TRBD2 (6 bases). The germline gives CDR1 MNHEY, CDR2 SVGAGI. The CDR3 spans 13 residues. The V and J ends lost 5 bases and 6 bases respectively, with 10 bases between them. CDR3 region: CASSHPGAGELFF. CDR3 nucleotide sequence: TGTGCCAGCAGTCACCCGGGGGCCGGGGAGCTGTTTTTT.

The chain couples TRBV6-5 to TRBJ1-1, with 8 positions matching TRBD1. The CDR3 is 15 residues long. The V gene end was trimmed by 3 bases and the J gene end by 11 bases; junction bases not matched to a gene: 14. Germline lookup yields CDR1 MNHEY and CDR2 SVGAGI. CDR3 coding DNA: TGTGCCAGCAGTTATCCAATCACAGGGGGAGACATGGCTTTCTTT. Translating gives CASSYPITGGDMAFF.

J is TRBJ1-2 and V is TRBV6-6, with TRBD1 as a possible D gene (5 bases). This CDR3 contains 13 residues. The germline gives CDR1 MNHNY, CDR2 SVGAGI (reference sequence). The V and J ends lost 2 bases and 8 bases respectively, with 12 bases between them. The CDR3 is CASSYGGLVGYTF. The DNA for the CDR3 is TGTGCCAGCAGTTACGGGGGGTTAGTGGGCTACACCTTC.

This clone came up a few times. The chain joins TRBV10-2 to TRBJ2-1; 12 nucleotides align to TRBD2. CDR3 length equals 14 residues. Germline loops: CDR1 WSHSY, CDR2 SAAADI. V lost 7 bases to trimming and J lost 13 bases; unmatched junction nucleotides: 11. The CDR3 loop reads CASKTSTSGRGQFF. The CDR3 region has the DNA TGCGCCAGCAAGACCTCGACTAGCGGGAGAGGACAGTTCTTC.

This chain links TRBV29-1 with TRBJ2-7; D perhaps matches TRBD1 (5 bases). Trimming stripped 3 bases from V and 6 bases from J, with 15 bases between. CDR1 and CDR2 from the germline V gene are SQVTM and ANQGSEA. This CDR3 contains 13 residues. The CDR3 DNA sequence: TGCAGCGTTGATGCAGGGCAAGGGATCGAGCAGTACTTC. Protein sequence: CSVDAGQGIEQYF.

This clone was seen only a few times. V and J are TRBV6-5 and TRBJ1-2; tentatively, D is TRBD1 (6 bases). CDR1 and CDR2 from the germline V gene are MNHEY and SVGAGI. The V end was cut by 4 bases, the J end by 5 bases, with 11 bases between. There are 13 residues in the CDR3. As DNA, the CDR3 is TGTGCCAGCAGTTCCTGGACAGCTTATGGCTACACCTTC. Its translation is CASSSWTAYGYTF.

This chain uses TRBV11-2 with TRBJ2-5, with 8 bases fitting TRBD2. Germline loops: CDR1 SGHAT, CDR2 FQNNGV. V lost 6 bases and J lost 5; bases outside the gene matches: 5. This CDR3 comprises 13 residues. The CDR3 loop is CASRSGSEETQYF. CDR3 nucleotide sequence: TGTGCCAGCAGAAGCGGGAGCGAGGAGACCCAGTACTTC.